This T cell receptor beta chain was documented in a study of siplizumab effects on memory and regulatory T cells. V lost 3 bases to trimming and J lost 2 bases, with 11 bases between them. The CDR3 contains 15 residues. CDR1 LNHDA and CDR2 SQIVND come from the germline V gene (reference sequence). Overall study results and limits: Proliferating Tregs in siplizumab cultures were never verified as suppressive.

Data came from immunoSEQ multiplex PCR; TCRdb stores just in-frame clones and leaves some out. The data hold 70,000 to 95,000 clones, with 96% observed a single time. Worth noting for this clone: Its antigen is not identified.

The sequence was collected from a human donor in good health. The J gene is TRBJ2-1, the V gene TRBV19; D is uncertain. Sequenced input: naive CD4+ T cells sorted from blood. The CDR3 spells CASSIYGSTYNEQFF. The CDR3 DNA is TGTGCCAGTAGTATCTACGGCAGTACCTACAATGAGCAGTTCTTC.